This T cell receptor (beta chain) appears in the sequencing data of a study of cytomegalovirus exposure and HLA in healthy donors. Germline V lookup: CDR1 MNHEY, CDR2 SVGAGI. V was cut by 6 bases and J by 10 bases, with 16 bases left in between. The CDR3 has 14 amino acids. 60 Vbeta and 13 Jbeta primers were used in PCR. Repertoires were generated with immunoSEQ multiplex PCR, while TCRdb's copy carries only in-frame clones and drops some. Of fewer than 200,000 clones listed, around 72% were seen once; the top ten hold approximately 1.5%. Material for sequencing was PBMCs. The chain is built from TRBV6-5 and TRBJ1-6, with a possible D match to TRBD1 (5 bases). This clonotype was obtained from a man in his forties or fifties in good health and CMV-seronegative. The CDR3 DNA reads as TGTGCCAGCAGATTACCCAGGGCTGGGTCACCCCTCCACTTT. Translated: CASRLPRAGSPLHF.